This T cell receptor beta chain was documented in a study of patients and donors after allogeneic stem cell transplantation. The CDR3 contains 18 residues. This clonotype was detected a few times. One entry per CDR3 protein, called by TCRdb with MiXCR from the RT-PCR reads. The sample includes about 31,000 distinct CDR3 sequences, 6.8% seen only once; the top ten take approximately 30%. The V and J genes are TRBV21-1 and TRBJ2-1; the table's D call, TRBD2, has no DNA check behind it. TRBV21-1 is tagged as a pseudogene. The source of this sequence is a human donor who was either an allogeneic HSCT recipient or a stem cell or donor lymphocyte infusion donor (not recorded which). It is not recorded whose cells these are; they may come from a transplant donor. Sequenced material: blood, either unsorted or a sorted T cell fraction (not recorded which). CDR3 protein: CASSEGPSGSLPYNEQFF. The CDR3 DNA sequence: TGTGCCAGCAGTGAGGGGCCTAGCGGGAGTCTACCATACAATGAGCAGTTCTTC.